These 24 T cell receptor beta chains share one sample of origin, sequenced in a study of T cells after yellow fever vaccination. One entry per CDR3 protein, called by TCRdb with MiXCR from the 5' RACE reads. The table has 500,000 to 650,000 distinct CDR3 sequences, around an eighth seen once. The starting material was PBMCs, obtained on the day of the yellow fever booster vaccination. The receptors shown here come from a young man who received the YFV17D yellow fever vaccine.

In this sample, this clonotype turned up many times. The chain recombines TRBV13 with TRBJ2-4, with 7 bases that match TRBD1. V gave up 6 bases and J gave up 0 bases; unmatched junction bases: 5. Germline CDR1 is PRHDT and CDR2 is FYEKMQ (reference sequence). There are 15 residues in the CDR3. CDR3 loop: CASSQTGLAKNIQYF. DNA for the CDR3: TGTGCCAGCAGTCAGACAGGGCTAGCCAAAAACATTCAGTACTTC.

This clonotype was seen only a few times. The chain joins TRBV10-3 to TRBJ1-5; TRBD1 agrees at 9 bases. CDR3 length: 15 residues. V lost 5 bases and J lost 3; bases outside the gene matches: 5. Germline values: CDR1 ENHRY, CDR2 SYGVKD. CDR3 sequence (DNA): TGTGCCATCAGTTCGACAGGGGGTTCCAATCAGCCCCAGCATTTT. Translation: CAISSTGGSNQPQHF.

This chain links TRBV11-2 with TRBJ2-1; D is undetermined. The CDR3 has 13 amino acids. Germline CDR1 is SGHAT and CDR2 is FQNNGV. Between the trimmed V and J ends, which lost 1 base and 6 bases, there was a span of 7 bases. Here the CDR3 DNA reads TGTGCCAGCAGCTTAGTGCCAGCCAATGAGCAGTTCTTC. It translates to CASSLVPANEQFF.

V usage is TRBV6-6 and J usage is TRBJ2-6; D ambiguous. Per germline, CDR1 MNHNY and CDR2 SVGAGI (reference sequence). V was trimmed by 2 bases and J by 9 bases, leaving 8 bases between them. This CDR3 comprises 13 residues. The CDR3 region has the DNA TGTGCCAGCAGTTACGAAACCTTCAACGTCCTGACTTTC. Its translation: CASSYETFNVLTF.

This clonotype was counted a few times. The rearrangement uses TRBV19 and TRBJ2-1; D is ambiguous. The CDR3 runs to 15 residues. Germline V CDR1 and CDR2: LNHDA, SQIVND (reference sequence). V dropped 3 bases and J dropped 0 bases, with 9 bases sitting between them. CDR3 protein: CASSMVQSSYNEQFF. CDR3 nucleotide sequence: TGTGCCAGTAGTATGGTTCAGAGCTCCTACAATGAGCAGTTCTTC.

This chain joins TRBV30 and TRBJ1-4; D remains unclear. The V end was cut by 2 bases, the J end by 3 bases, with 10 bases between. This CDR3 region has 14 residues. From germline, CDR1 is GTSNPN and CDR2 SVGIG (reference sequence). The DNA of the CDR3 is TGTGCCTGGAGTCCTCCGGGTCCTAATGAAAAACTGTTTTTT. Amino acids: CAWSPPGPNEKLFF.

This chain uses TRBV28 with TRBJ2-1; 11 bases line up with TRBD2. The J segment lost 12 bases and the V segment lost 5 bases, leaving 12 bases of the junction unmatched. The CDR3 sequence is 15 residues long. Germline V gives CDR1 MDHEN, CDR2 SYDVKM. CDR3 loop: CASSDSGRAYLAQFF. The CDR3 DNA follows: TGTGCCAGCAGTGATAGCGGGAGGGCCTATTTGGCGCAGTTCTTC. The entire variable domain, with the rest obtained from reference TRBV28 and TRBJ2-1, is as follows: DVKVTQSSRYLVKRTGEKVFLECVQDMDHENMFWYRQDPGLGLRLIYFSYDVKMKEKGDIPEGYSVSREKKERFSLILESASTNQTSMYLCASSDSGRAYLAQFFGPGTRLTVL.

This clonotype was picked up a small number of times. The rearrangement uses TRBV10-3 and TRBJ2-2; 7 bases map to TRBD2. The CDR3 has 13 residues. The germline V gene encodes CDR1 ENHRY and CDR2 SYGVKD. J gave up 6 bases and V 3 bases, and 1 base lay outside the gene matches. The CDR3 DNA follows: TGTGCCATCAGTGACGGGGGGTCCGGGGAGCTGTTTTTT. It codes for CAISDGGSGELFF.

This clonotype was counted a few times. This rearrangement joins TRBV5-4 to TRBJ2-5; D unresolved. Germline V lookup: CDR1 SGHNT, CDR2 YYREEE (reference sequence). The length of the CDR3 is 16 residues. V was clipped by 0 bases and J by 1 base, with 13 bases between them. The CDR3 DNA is TGTGCCAGCAGCTTGGAGAACACAAGGTCCCAAGAGACCCAGTACTTC. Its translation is CASSLENTRSQETQYF. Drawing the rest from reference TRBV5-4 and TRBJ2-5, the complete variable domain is ETGVTQSPTHLIKTRGQQVTLRCSSQSGHNTVSWYQQALGQGPQFIFQYYREEENGRGNFPPRFSGLQFPNYSSELNVNALELDDSALYLCASSLENTRSQETQYFGPGTRLLVL.

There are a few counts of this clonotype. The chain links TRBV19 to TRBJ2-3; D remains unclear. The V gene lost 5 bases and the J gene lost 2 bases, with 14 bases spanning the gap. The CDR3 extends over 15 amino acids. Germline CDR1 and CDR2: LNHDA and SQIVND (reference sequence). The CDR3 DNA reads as TGTGCCAGTAGTTTAACCCATCATCCCACAGATACGCAGTATTTT. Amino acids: CASSLTHHPTDTQYF.

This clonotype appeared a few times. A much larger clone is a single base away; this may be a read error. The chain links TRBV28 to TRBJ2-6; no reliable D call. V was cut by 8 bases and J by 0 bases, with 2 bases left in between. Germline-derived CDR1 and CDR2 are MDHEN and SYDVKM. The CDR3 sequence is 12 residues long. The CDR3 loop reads CASCSGANVLTF. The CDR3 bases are TGTGCCAGCTGCTCTGGGGCCAACGTCCTGACTTTC.

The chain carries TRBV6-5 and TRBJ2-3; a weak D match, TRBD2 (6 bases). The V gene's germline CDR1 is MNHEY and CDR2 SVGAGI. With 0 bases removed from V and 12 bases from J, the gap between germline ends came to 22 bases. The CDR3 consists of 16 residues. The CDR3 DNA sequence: TGTGCCAGCAGTTACTCCTTCCTGAGTATCGGGAGAGACCAGTATTTT. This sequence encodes CASSYSFLSIGRDQYF.

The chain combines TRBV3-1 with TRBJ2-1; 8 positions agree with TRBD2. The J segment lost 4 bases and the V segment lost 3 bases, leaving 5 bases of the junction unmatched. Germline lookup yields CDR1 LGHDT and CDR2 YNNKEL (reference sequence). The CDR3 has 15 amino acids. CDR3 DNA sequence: TGTGCCAGCAGCCATTCGGGGGGGGGTTACAATGAGCAGTTCTTC. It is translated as CASSHSGGGYNEQFF.

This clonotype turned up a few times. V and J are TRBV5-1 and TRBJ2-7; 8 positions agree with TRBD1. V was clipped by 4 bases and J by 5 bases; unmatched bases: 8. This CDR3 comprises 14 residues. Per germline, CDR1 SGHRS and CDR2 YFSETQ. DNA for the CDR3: TGCGCCAGCAGCCAGACAGGGGCCAGCCACGAGCAGTACTTC. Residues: CASSQTGASHEQYF.

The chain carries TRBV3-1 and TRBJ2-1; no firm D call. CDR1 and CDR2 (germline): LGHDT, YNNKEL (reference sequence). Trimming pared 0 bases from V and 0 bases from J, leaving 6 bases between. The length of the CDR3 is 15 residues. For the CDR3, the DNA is TGTGCCAGCAGCCAAGACCCAAACTCCTACAATGAGCAGTTCTTC. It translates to CASSQDPNSYNEQFF.

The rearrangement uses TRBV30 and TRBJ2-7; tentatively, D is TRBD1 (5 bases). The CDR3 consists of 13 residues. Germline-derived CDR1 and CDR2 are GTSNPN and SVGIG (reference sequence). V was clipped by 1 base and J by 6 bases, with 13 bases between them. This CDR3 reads CAWSATGPSEQYF. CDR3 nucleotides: TGTGCCTGGAGTGCCACAGGCCCCTCCGAGCAGTACTTC.

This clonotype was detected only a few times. The CDR3 nucleotides read TGCAGTGCTAGCCACCGGACGGCCTCCTACGAGCAGTACTTC. Protein product: CSASHRTASYEQYF. The chain uses TRBV20-1 and TRBJ2-7; D is undetermined. V lost 3 bases, J lost 0 bases, and 12 bases lay in between. Per the germline V gene, CDR1 is DFQATT and CDR2 is SNEGSKA (reference sequence). This CDR3 has 14 amino acids.

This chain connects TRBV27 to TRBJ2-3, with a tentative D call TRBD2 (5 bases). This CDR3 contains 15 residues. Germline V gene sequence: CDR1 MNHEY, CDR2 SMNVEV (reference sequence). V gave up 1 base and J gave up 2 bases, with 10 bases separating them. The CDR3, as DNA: TGTGCCAGCAGTTTATACGACGGACTCACAGATACGCAGTATTTT. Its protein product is CASSLYDGLTDTQYF.

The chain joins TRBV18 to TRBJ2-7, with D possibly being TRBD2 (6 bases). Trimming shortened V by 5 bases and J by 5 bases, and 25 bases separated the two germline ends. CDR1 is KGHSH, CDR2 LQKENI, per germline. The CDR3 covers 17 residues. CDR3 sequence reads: CASSSTGGPTPSHEQYF. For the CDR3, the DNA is TGTGCCAGCTCATCAACCGGGGGACCAACCCCTTCCCACGAGCAGTACTTC.

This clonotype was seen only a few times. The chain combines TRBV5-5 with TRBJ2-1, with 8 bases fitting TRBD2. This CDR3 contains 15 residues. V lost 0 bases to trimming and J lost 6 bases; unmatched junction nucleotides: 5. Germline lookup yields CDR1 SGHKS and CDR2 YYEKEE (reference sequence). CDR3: CASSLGREAINEQFF. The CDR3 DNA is TGTGCCAGCAGCTTGGGGCGGGAGGCCATCAATGAGCAGTTCTTC.

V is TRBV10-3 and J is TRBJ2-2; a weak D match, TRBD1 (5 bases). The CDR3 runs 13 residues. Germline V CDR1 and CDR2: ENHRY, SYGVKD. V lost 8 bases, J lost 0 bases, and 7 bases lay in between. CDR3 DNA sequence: TGTGCCATCCGGACACCGAACACCGGGGAGCTGTTTTTT. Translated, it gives CAIRTPNTGELFF.

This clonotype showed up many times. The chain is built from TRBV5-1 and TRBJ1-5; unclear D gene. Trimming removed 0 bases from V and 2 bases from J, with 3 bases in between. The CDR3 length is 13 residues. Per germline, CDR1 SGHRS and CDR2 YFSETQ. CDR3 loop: CASSLVGNQPQHF. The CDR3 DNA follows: TGCGCCAGCAGCTTGGTTGGCAATCAGCCCCAGCATTTT.

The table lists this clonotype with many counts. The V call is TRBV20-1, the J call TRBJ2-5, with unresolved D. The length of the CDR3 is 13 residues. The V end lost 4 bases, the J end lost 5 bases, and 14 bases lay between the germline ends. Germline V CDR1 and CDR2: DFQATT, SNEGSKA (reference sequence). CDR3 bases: TGCAGTGCTACCCCCTTTGGAGTGGAGACCCAGTACTTC. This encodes CSATPFGVETQYF.

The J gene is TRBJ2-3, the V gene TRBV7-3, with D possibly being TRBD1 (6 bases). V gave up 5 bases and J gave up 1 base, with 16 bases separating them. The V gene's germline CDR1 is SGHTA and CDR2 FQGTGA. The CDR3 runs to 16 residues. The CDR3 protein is CASSPKGDPRTDTQYF. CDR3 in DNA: TGTGCCAGCAGCCCAAAGGGGGACCCCCGCACAGATACGCAGTATTTT.